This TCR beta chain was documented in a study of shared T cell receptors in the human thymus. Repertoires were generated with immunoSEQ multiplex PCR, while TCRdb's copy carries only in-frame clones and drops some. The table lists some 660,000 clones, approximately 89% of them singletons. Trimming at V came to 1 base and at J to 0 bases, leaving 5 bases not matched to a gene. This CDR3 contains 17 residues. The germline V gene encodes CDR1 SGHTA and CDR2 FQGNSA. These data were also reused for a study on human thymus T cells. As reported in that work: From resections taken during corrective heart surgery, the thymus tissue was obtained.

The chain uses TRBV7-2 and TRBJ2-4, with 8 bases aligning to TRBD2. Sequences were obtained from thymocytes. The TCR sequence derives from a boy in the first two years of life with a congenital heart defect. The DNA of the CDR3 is TGTGCCAGCAGCTTAGTGCCTAGCGGGTTAGCCAAAAACATTCAGTACTTC. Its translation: CASSLVPSGLAKNIQYF.